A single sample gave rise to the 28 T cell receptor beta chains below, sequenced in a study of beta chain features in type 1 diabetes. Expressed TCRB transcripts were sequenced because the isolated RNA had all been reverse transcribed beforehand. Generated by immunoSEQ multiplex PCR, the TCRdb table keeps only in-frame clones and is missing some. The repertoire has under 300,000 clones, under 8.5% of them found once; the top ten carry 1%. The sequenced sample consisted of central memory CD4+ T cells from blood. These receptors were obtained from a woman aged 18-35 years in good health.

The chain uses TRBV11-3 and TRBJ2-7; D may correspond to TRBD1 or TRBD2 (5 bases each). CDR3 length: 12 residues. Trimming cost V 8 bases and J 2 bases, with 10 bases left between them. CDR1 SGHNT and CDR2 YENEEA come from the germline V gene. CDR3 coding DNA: TGTGCCAGCGGGGACCGGCCCTACGAGCAGTACTTC. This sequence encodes CASGDRPYEQYF.

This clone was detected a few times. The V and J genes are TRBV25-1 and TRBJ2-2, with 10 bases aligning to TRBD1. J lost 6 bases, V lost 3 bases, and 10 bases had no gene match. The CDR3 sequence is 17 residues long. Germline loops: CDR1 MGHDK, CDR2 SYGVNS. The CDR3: CASSDSPGQGFSGELFF. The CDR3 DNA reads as TGTGCCAGCAGTGACTCACCGGGACAGGGGTTCTCCGGGGAGCTGTTTTTT.

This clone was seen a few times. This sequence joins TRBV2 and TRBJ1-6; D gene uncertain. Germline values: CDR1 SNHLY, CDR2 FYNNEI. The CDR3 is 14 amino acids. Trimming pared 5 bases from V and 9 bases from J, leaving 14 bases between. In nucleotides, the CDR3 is TGTGCCAGCAGTACCCGCTTGGAGGGTTCACCCCTCCACTTT. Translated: CASSTRLEGSPLHF.

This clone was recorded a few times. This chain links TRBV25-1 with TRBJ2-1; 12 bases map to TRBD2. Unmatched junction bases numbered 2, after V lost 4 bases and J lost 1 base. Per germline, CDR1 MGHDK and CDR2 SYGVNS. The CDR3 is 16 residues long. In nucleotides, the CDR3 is TGTGCCAGCAGTGGGACTAGCGGGGTGTCCTACAATGAGCAGTTCTTC. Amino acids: CASSGTSGVSYNEQFF. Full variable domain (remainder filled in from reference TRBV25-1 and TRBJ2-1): EADIYQTPRYLVIGTGKKITLECSQTMGHDKMYWYQQDPGMELHLIHYSYGVNSTEKGDLSSESTVSRIRTEHFPLTLESARPSHTSQYLCASSGTSGVSYNEQFFGPGTRLTVL.

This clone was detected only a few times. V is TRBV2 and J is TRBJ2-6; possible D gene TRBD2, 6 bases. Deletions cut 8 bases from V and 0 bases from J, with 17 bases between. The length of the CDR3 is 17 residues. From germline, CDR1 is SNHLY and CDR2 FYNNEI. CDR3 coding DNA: TGTGCCAGCCGGGGACTCCCTCGGGGCTCTGGGGCCAACGTCCTGACTTTC. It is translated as CASRGLPRGSGANVLTF. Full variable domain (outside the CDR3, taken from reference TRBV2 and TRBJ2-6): EPEVTQTPSHQVTQMGQEVILRCVPISNHLYFYWYRQILGQKVEFLVSFYNNEISEKSEIFDDQFSVERPDGSNFTLKIRSTKLEDSAMYFCASRGLPRGSGANVLTFGAGSRLTVL.

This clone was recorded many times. The CDR3 loop reads CASSQVSSGRTTQYF. For the CDR3, the DNA is TGTGCCAGCAGCCAAGTTAGTAGCGGGAGGACTACGCAGTATTTT. The V and J genes are TRBV14 and TRBJ2-3; 10 nucleotides line up with TRBD2. This CDR3 comprises 15 residues. The V gene end was trimmed by 1 base and the J gene end by 8 bases; junction bases not matched to a gene: 6. CDR1 is SGHDN and CDR2 is FVKESK in the germline V gene.

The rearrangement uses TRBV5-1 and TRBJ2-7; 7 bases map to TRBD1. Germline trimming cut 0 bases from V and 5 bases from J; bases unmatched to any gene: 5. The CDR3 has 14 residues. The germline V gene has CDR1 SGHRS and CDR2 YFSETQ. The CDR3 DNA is TGCGCCAGCAGCTTGGGACAGGGAATGGACGAGCAGTACGTC. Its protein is CASSLGQGMDEQYV.

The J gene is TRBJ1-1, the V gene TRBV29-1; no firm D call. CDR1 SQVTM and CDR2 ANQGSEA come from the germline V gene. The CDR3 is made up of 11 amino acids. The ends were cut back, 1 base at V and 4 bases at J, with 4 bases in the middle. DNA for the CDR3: TGCAGCGTTGAAGTCGTCACTGAAGCTTTCTTT. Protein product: CSVEVVTEAFF.

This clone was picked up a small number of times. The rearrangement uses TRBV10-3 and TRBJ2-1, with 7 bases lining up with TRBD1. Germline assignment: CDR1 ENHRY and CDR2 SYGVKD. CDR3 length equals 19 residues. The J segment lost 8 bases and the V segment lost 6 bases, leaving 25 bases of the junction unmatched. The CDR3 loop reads CAISAEPARVATGDDEQFF. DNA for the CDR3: TGTGCCATCAGCGCTGAACCTGCCAGAGTTGCCACAGGGGACGATGAGCAGTTCTTC.

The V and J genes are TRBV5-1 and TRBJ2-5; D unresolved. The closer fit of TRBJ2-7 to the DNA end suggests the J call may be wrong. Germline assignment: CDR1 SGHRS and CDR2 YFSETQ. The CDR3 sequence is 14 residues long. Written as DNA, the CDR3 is TGCGCCAGCAGCTTGATGGGCGGACCCTACGAGCAGTACTTC. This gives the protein CASSLMGGPYEQYF.

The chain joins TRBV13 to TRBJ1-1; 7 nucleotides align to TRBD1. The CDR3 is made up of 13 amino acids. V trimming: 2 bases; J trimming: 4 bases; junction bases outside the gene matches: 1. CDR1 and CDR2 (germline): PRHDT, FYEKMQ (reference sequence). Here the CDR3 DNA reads TGTGCCAGCAGCTTATCAGGGGGCACTGAAGCTTTCTTT. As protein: CASSLSGGTEAFF.

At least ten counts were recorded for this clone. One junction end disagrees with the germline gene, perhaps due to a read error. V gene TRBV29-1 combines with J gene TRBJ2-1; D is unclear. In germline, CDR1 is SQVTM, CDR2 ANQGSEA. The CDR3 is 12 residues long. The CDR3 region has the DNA TGCAGCGTTGACAGTCGGCAGGCCGCATCAATCTTC. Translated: CSVDSRQAASIF.

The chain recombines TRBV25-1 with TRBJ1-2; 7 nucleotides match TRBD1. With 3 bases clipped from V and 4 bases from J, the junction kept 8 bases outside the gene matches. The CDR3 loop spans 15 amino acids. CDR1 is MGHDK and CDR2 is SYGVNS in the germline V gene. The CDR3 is CASSDGTERFYGYTF. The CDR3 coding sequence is TGTGCCAGCAGTGACGGGACAGAAAGGTTCTATGGCTACACCTTC.

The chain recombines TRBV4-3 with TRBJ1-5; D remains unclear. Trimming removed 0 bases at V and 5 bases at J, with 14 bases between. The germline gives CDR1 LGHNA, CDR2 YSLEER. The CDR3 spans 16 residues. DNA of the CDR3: TGCGCCAGCAGCCAAGATGGACCCGAGGTGCATCAGCCCCAGCATTTT. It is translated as CASSQDGPEVHQPQHF.

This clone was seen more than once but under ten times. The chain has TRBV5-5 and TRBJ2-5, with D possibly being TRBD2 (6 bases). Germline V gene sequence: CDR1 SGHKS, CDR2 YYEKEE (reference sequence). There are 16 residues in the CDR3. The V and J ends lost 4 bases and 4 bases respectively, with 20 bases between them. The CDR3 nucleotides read TGTGCCAGCAGCACTGCTGTTGGGCGGGGCGCAGAGACCCAGTACTTC. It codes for CASSTAVGRGAETQYF.

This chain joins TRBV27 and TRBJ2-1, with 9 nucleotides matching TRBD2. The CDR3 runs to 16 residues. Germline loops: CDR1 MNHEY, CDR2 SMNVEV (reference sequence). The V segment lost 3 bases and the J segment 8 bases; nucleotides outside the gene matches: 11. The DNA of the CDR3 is TGTGCCAGCAGTTTCGGGTGGCGGGGGGGTGAAGATGAGCAGTTCTTC. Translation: CASSFGWRGGEDEQFF.

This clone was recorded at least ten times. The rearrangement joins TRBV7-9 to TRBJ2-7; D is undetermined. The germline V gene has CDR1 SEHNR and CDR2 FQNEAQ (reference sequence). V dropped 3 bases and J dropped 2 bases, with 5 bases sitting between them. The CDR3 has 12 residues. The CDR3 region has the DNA TGTGCCAGCAGCTTGGTTCCCTACGAGCAGTACTTC. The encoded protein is CASSLVPYEQYF. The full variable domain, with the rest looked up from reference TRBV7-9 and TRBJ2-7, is DTGVSQNPRHKITKRGQNVTFRCDPISEHNRLYWYRQTLGQGPEFLTYFQNEAQLEKSRLLSDRFSAERPKGSFSTLEIQRTEQGDSAMYLCASSLVPYEQYFGPGTRLTVT.

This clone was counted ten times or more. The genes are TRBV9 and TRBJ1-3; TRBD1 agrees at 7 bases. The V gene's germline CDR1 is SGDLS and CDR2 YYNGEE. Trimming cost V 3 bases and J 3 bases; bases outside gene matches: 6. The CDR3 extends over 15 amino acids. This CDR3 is CASSAGQVFGNTIYF. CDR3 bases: TGTGCCAGCAGCGCTGGACAGGTTTTTGGAAACACCATATATTTT.

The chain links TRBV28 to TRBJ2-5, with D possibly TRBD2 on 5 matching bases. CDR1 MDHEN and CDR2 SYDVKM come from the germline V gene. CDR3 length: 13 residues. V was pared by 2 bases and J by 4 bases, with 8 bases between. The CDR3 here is CASSLAGLETQYF. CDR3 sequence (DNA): TGTGCCAGCAGTTTAGCGGGTTTAGAGACCCAGTACTTC. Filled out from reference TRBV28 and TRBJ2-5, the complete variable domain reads DVKVTQSSRYLVKRTGEKVFLECVQDMDHENMFWYRQDPGLGLRLIYFSYDVKMKEKGDIPEGYSVSREKKERFSLILESASTNQTSMYLCASSLAGLETQYFGPGTRLLVL.

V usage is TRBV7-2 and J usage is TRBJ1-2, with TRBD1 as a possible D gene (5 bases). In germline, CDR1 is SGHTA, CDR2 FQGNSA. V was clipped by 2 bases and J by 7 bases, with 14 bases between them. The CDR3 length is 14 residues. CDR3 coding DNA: TGTGCCAGCAGCTTACGCGGGGACGGTAGTGGCTACACCTTC. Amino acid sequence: CASSLRGDGSGYTF.

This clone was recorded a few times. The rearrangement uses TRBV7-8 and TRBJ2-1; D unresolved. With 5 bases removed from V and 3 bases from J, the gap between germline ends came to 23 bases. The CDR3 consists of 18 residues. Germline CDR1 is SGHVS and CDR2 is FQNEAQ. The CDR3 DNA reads TGTGCCAGCAGCCTCCCCCGACCAGGCGGTCGAGGCTACAATGAGCAGTTCTTC. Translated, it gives CASSLPRPGGRGYNEQFF.

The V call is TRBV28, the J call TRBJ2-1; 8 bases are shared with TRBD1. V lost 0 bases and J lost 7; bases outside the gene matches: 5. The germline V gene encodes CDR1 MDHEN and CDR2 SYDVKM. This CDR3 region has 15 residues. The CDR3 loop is CASSLWQGAGNEQFF. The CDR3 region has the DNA TGTGCCAGCAGTTTATGGCAGGGGGCCGGAAATGAGCAGTTCTTC.

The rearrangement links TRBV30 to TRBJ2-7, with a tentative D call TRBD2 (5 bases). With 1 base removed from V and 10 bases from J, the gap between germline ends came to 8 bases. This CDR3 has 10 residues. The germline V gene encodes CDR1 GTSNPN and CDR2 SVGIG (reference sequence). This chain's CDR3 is CAWSGGPQYV. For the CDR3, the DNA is TGTGCCTGGAGTGGAGGGCCTCAGTACGTC.

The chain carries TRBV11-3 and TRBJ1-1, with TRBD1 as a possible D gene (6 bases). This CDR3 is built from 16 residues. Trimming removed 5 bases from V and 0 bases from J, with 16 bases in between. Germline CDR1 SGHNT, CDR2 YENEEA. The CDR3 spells CASSPTGSNMNTEAFF. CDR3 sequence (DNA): TGTGCCAGCAGCCCCACAGGGAGTAATATGAACACTGAAGCTTTCTTT.

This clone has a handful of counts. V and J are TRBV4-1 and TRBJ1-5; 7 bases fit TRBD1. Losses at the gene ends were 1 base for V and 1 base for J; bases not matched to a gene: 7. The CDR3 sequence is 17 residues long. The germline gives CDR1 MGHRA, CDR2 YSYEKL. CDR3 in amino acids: CASSQAPTGSSNQPQHF. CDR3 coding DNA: TGCGCCAGCAGCCAAGCCCCGACAGGGTCAAGCAATCAGCCCCAGCATTTT.

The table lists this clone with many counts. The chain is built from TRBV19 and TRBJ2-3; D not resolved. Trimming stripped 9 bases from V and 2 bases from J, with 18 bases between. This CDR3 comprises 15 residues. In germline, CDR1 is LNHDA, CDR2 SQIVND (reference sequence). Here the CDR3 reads CASKTPTDPTDTQYF. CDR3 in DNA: TGTGCCAGCAAAACCCCTACAGACCCCACAGATACGCAGTATTTT.

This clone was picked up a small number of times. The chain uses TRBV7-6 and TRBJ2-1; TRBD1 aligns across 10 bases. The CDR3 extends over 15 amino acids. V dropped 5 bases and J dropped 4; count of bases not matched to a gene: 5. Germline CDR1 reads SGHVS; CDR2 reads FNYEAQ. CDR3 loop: CASSPGQGLYNEQFF. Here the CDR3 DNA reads TGTGCCAGCAGCCCGGGACAGGGGCTTTACAATGAGCAGTTCTTC.

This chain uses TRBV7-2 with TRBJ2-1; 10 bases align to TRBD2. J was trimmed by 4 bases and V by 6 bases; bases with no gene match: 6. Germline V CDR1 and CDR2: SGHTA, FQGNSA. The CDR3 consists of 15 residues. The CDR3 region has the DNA TGTGCCAGCAGTTCTAGCGGGGGCCCATACAATGAGCAGTTCTTC. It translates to CASSSSGGPYNEQFF.